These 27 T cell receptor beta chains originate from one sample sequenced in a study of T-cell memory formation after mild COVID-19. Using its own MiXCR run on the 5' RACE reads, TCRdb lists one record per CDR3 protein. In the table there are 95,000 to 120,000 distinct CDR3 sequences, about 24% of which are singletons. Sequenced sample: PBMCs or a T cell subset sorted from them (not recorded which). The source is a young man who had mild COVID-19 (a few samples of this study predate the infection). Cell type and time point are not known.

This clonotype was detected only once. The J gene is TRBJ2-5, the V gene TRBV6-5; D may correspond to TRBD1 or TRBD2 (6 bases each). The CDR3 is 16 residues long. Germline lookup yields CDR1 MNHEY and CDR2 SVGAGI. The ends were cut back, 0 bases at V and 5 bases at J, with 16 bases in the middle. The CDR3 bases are TGTGCCAGCAGTTACTCGAGACGGGGGACATCGGAGACCCAGTACTTC. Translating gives CASSYSRRGTSETQYF.

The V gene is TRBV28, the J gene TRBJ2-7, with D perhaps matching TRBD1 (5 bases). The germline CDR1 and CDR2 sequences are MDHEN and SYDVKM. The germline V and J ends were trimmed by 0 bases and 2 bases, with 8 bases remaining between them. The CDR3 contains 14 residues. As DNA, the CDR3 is TGTGCCAGCAGTTTATGGACAGTCCCCTACGAGCAGTACGTC. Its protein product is CASSLWTVPYEQYV.

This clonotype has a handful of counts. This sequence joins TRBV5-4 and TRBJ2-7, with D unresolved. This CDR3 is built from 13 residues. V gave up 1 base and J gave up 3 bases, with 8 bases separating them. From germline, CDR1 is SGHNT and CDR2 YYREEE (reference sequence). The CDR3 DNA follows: TGTGCCAGCAGCTTGCCCCCTCGCTACGAGCAGTACTTC. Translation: CASSLPPRYEQYF.

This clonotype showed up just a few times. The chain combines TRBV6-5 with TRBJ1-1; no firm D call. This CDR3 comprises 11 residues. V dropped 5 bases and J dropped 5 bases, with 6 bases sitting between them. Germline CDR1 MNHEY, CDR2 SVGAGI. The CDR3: CASSGNTEAFF. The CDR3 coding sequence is TGTGCCAGCAGTGGCAATACTGAAGCTTTCTTT.

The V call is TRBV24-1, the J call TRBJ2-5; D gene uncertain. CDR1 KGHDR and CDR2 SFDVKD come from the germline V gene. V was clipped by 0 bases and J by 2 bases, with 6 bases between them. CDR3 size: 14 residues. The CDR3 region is CATSDLARQETQYF. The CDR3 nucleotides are TGTGCCACCAGTGATTTGGCTAGACAAGAGACCCAGTACTTC.

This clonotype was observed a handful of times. CDR3 sequence reads: CASSDRDHLSYNEQFF. The CDR3 nucleotides are TGTGCCAGCAGCGACAGGGACCACCTCTCCTACAATGAGCAGTTCTTC. The V call is TRBV27, the J call TRBJ2-1, with 7 positions matching TRBD1. The junction had 8 bases not matched to a gene; V was cut back by 6 bases and J by 0 bases. CDR3 size: 16 residues. Per the germline V gene, CDR1 is MNHEY and CDR2 is SMNVEV (reference sequence).

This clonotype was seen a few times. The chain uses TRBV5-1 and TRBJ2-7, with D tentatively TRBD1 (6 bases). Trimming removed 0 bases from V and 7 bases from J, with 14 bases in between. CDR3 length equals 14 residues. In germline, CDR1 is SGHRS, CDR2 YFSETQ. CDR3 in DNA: TGCGCCAGCAGCTTGGGGGGGCCTGATTGGGAGCAGTACGTC. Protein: CASSLGGPDWEQYV.

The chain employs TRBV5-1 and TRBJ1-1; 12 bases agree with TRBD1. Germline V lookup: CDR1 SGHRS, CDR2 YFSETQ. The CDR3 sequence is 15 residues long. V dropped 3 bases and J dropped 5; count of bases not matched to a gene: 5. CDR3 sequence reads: CASSWGQGAQTEAFF. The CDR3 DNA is TGCGCCAGCAGCTGGGGACAGGGGGCGCAAACTGAAGCTTTCTTT.

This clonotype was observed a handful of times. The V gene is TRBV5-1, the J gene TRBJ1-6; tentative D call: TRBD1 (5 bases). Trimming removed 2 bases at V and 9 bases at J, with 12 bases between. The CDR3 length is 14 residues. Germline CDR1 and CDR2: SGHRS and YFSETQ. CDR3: CASSFGGVGSPLHF. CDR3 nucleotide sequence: TGCGCCAGCAGCTTCGGGGGGGTGGGTTCACCCCTCCACTTT.

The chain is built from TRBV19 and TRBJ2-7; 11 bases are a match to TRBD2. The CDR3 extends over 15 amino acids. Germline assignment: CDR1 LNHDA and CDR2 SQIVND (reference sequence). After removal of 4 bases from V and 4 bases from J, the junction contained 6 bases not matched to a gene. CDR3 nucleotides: TGTGCCAGTAGTACCGCTAGCGGGGGGATGTACGAGCAGTACTTC. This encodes CASSTASGGMYEQYF.

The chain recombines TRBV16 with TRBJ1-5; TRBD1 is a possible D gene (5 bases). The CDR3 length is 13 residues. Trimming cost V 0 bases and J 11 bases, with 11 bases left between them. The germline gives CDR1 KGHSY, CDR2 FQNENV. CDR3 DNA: TGTGCCAGCAGCCAATCGGGGCCCCGAGCCCAGCATTTT. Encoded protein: CASSQSGPRAQHF.

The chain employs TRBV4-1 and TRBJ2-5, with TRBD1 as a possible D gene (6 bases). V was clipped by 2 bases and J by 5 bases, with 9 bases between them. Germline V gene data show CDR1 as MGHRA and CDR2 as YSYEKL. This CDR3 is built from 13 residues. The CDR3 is CASSQSGAETQYF. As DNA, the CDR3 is TGCGCCAGCAGCCAATCAGGGGCGGAGACCCAGTACTTC.

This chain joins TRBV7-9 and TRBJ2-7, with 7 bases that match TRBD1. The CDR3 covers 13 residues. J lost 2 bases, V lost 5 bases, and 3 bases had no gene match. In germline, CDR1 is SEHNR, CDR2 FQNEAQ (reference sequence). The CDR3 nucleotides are TGTGCCAGCAGCCAGGGACAGACCTACGAGCAGTACTTC. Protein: CASSQGQTYEQYF.

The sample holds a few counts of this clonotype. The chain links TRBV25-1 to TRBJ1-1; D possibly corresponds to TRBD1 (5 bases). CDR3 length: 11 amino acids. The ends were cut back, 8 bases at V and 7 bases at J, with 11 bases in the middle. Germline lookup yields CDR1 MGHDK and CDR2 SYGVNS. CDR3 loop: CASGWGVEAFF. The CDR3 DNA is TGTGCCAGCGGGTGGGGGGTTGAAGCTTTCTTT.

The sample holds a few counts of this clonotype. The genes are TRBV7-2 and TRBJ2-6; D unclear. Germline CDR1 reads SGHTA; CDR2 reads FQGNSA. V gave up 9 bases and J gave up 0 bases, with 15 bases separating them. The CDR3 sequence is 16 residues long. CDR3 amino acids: CARSLLRYSGANVLTF. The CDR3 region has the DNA TGTGCCAGAAGCCTTCTTCGGTACTCTGGGGCCAACGTCCTGACTTTC.

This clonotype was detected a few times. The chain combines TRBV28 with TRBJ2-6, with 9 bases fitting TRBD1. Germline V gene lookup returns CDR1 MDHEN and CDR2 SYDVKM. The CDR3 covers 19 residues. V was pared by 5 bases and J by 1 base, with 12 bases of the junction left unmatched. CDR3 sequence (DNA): TGTGCCAGCAGTCACGTGAGGGGGGACAGGGAGTCTGGGGCCAACGTCCTGACTTTC. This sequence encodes CASSHVRGDRESGANVLTF.

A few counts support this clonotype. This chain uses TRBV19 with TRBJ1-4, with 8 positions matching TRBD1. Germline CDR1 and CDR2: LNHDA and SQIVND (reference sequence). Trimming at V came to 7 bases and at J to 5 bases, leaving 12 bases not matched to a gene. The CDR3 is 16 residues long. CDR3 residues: CASTWIGTGENEKLFF. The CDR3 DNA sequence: TGTGCCAGTACATGGATCGGGACAGGAGAAAATGAAAAACTGTTTTTT.

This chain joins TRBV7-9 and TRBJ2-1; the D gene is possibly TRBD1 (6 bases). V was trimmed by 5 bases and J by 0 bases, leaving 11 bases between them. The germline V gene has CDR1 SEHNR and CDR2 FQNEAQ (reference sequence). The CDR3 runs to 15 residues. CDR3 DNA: TGTGCCAGCAGCGCCCGACAGGACTCCTACAATGAGCAGTTCTTC. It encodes CASSARQDSYNEQFF.

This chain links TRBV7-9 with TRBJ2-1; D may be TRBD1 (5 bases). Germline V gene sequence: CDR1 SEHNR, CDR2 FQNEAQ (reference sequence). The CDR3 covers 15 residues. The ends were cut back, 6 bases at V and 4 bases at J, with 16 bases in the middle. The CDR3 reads CASRSDREIYNEQFF. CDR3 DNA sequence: TGTGCCAGCAGATCAGACAGAGAGATATACAATGAGCAGTTCTTC.

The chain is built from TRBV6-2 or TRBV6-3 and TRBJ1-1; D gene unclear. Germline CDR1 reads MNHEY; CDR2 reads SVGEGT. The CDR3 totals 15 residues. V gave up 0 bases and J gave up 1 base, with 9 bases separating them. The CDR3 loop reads CASSYSKRSNTEAFF. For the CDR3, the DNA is TGTGCCAGCAGTTACTCGAAACGGTCGAACACTGAAGCTTTCTTT.

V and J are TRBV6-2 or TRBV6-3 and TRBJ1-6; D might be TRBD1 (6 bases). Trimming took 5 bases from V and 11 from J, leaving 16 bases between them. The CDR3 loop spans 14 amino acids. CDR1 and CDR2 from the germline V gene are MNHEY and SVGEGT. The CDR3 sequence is CASSIRGHLAPLHF. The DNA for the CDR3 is TGTGCCAGCAGTATACGGGGACATTTGGCACCCCTCCACTTT.

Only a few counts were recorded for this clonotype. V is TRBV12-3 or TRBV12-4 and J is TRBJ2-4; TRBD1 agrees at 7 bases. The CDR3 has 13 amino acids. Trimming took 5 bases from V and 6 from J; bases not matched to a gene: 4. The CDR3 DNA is TGTGCCAGCAGTCCCAGACAGGGAAACATTCAGTACTTC. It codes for CASSPRQGNIQYF.

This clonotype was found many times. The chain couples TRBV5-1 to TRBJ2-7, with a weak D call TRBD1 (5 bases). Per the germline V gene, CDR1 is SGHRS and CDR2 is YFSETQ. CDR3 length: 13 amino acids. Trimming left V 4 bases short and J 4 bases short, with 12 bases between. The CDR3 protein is CASSPRQLYEQYF. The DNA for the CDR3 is TGCGCCAGCAGCCCAAGACAGCTGTACGAGCAGTACTTC.

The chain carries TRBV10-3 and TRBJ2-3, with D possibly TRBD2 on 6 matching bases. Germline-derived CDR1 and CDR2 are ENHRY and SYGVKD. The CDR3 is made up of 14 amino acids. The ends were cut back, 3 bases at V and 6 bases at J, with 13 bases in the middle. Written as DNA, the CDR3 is TGTGCCATCAGTGATCGGCTAGCGAGCGATACGCAGTATTTT. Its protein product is CAISDRLASDTQYF.

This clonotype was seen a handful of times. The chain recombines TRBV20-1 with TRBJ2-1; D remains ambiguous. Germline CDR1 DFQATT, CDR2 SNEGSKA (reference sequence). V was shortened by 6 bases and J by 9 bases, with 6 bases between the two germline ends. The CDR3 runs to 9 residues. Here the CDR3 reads CSALREQFF. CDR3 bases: TGCAGTGCCCTCCGTGAGCAGTTCTTC.

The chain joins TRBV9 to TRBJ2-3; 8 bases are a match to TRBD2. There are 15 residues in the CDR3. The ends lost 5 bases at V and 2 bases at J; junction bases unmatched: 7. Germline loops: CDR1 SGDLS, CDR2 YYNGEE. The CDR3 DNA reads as TGTGCCAGCAGTTTGGGAGCGGGGGTCACAGATACGCAGTATTTT. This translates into CASSLGAGVTDTQYF.

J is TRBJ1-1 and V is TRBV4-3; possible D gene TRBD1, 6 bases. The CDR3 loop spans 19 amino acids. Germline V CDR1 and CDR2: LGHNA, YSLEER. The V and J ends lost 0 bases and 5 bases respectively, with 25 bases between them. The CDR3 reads CASSQDHQEQGALGTEAFF. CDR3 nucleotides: TGCGCCAGCAGCCAAGATCACCAGGAACAGGGAGCGTTGGGGACTGAAGCTTTCTTT.